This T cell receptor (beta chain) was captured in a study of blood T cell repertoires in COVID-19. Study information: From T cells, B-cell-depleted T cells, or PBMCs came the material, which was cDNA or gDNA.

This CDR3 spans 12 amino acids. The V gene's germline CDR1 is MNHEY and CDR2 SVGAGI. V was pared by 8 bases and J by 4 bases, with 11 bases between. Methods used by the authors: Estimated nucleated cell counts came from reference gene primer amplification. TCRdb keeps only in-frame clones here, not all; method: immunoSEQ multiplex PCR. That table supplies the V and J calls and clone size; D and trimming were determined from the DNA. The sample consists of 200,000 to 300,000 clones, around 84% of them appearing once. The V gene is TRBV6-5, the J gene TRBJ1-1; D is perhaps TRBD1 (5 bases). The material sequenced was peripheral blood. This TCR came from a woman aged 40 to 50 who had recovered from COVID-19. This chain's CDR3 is CASGGGGTEAFF. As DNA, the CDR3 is TGTGCCAGCGGCGGGGGGGGCACTGAAGCTTTCTTT.